This entry lists 24 T cell receptor beta chains sequenced from one sample in a study of blood T cell repertoires in COVID-19. Produced via immunoSEQ multiplex PCR; TCRdb's table is partial and in-frame only. Of about 150,000 clones in the sample, less than 85% were seen once. The material sequenced was peripheral blood. These receptors came from a woman aged 80 or older with active or convalescent COVID-19.

V and J are TRBV27 and TRBJ2-2; D is ambiguous. Trimming cost V 3 bases and J 2 bases, with 10 bases left between them. The CDR3 sequence is 15 residues long. Germline CDR1 reads MNHEY; CDR2 reads SMNVEV (reference sequence). CDR3 nucleotide sequence: TGTGCCAGCAGTTTGATCGGCGGAAACACCGGGGAGCTGTTTTTT. Translating gives CASSLIGGNTGELFF.

This chain joins TRBV5-1 and TRBJ2-1, with 11 bases that match TRBD2. This CDR3 has 15 amino acids. The junction had 3 bases not matched to a gene; V was cut back by 4 bases and J by 3 bases. Looked up from germline, CDR1 is SGHRS and CDR2 is YFSETQ. In DNA form, the CDR3 reads TGCGCCAGCAGCATCGGGACTAGCGGCTACAATGAGCAGTTCTTC. This encodes CASSIGTSGYNEQFF.

The chain recombines TRBV29-1 with TRBJ2-3; 7 positions match TRBD1. With 7 bases clipped from V and 3 bases from J, the junction kept 13 bases outside the gene matches. The CDR3 consists of 15 residues. Germline V gives CDR1 SQVTM, CDR2 ANQGSEA. CDR3 in amino acids: CSGDQTGSGTDTQYF. The CDR3, as DNA: TGCAGCGGCGATCAGACAGGGTCGGGGACAGATACGCAGTATTTT.

The genes are TRBV12-5 and TRBJ2-3, with D maybe TRBD2 (6 bases). Germline CDR1 reads LGHNT; CDR2 reads FRNRAP. The V gene lost 7 bases and the J gene lost 0 bases, with 26 bases spanning the gap. The CDR3 spans 19 residues. The chain's CDR3 is CASAKGRTGGGTSTDTQYF. The CDR3 coding sequence is TGTGCTAGTGCTAAAGGACGGACCGGAGGCGGGACTAGCACAGATACGCAGTATTTT.

The rearrangement joins TRBV9 to TRBJ1-2; TRBD1 matches at 7 bases. V shed 0 bases, J shed 4 bases, and the junction held 3 bases outside the gene matches. Germline V CDR1 and CDR2: SGDLS, YYNGEE. The CDR3 runs 14 residues. CDR3 bases: TGTGCCAGCAGCGTAGCCGGGACAGCCTATGGCTACACCTTC. Its translation is CASSVAGTAYGYTF.

The chain recombines TRBV25-1 with TRBJ2-3, with D unclear. The germline V gene has CDR1 MGHDK and CDR2 SYGVNS. Between the trimmed V and J ends, which lost 1 base and 3 bases, there was a span of 8 bases. The CDR3 spans 14 residues. The CDR3 reads CASSESGQTDTQYF. CDR3 nucleotides: TGTGCCAGCAGTGAATCTGGTCAGACAGATACGCAGTATTTT.

The chain joins TRBV7-9 to TRBJ2-2, with 7 bases matching TRBD2. The germline V gene encodes CDR1 SEHNR and CDR2 FQNEAQ (reference sequence). The CDR3 totals 16 residues. V was clipped by 5 bases and J by 7 bases; unmatched bases: 13. As DNA, the CDR3 is TGTGCCAGCAGCACGGGAAAGCGGGACCCCATCGGGGAGCTGTTTTTT. It codes for CASSTGKRDPIGELFF.

CDR3 region: CASSQDFGQGSLSPLHF. The CDR3 DNA is TGCGCCAGCAGCCAAGATTTTGGACAGGGGAGTCTTTCACCCCTCCACTTT. This chain connects TRBV4-1 to TRBJ1-6; TRBD1 agrees at 9 bases. The CDR3 has 17 residues. V shed 0 bases and J 9 bases; nucleotides not matched to a gene: 9. In germline, CDR1 is MGHRA, CDR2 YSYEKL.

The chain combines TRBV5-1 with TRBJ1-2; 7 nucleotides match TRBD1. J lost 2 bases, V lost 1 base, and 5 bases had no gene match. The CDR3 loop spans 15 amino acids. Germline-derived CDR1 and CDR2 are SGHRS and YFSETQ. CDR3 bases: TGCGCCAGCAGCTTGTCCGCAGGGGGGAACTATGGCTACACCTTC. It yields the protein CASSLSAGGNYGYTF.

The sample holds one count of this clone. This rearrangement joins TRBV19 to TRBJ2-1; no clear D. Germline assignment: CDR1 LNHDA and CDR2 SQIVND (reference sequence). This CDR3 comprises 11 residues. The germline V and J ends were trimmed by 5 bases and 4 bases, with 3 bases remaining between them. CDR3 bases: TGTGCCAGTAGTCTTTACAATGAGCAGTTCTTC. Translation gives CASSLYNEQFF.

A note on this clone: The junction does not match germline at one end; this may be a read error. The chain has TRBV7-9 and TRBJ2-7, with a weak D call TRBD1 (6 bases). In germline, CDR1 is SEHNR, CDR2 FQNEAQ (reference sequence). The CDR3 totals 12 residues. CDR3 protein: CASSAYPQGPDF. The CDR3 DNA reads as TGTGCCAGCAGCGCTTACCCTCAGGGGCCCGACTTC.

The chain uses TRBV5-1 and TRBJ2-3, with 9 nucleotides matching TRBD2. There are 17 residues in the CDR3. The ends lost 6 bases at V and 4 bases at J; junction bases unmatched: 15. CDR1 and CDR2 from the germline V gene are SGHRS and YFSETQ. The CDR3 sequence is CASTALGRAGGADTQYF. In DNA, the CDR3 is TGCGCCAGCACAGCCCTCGGGCGAGCGGGAGGTGCAGATACGCAGTATTTT.

This chain uses TRBV19 with TRBJ1-5; 7 positions match TRBD1. The CDR3 extends over 15 amino acids. Germline V CDR1 and CDR2: LNHDA, SQIVND (reference sequence). V trimming: 3 bases; J trimming: 5 bases; junction bases outside the gene matches: 7. The CDR3: CASSIHRGGDQPQHF. DNA of the CDR3: TGTGCCAGTAGTATCCACAGGGGTGGGGATCAGCCCCAGCATTTT. Full variable domain (remainder filled in from reference TRBV19 and TRBJ1-5): DGGITQSPKYLFRKEGQNVTLSCEQNLNHDAMYWYRQDPGQGLRLIYYSQIVNDFQKGDIAEGYSVSREKKESFPLTVTSAQKNPTAFYLCASSIHRGGDQPQHFGDGTRLSIL.

The chain couples TRBV4-2 to TRBJ2-5; the match to TRBD2 covers 7 bases. This CDR3 comprises 16 residues. Trimming cost V 0 bases and J 4 bases; bases outside gene matches: 8. In germline, CDR1 is LGHNA, CDR2 YNFKEQ. CDR3 sequence: CASSQEWTSIRETQYF. CDR3 coding DNA: TGTGCCAGCAGCCAAGAATGGACTAGTATTCGAGAGACCCAGTACTTC.

The chain uses TRBV6-5 and TRBJ1-1; D remains ambiguous. From germline, CDR1 is MNHEY and CDR2 SVGAGI. The CDR3 contains 13 residues. V was cut by 6 bases and J by 5 bases, with 13 bases left in between. The CDR3 DNA reads as TGTGCCAGCAGACCAAGCGGAAGAACTGAAGCTTTCTTT. Protein product: CASRPSGRTEAFF.

This clone was seen just once. The chain combines TRBV3-1 (or the pseudogene TRBV3-2) with TRBJ1-1; 8 bases align to TRBD1. The trim removed 4 bases at V and 0 bases at J, leaving 4 bases unmatched. Germline loops: CDR1 LGHDT, CDR2 YNNKEL (reference sequence). CDR3 size: 15 residues. The CDR3 loop reads CASSLRTGMNTEAFF. CDR3 in DNA: TGTGCCAGCAGCCTGCGGACAGGGATGAACACTGAAGCTTTCTTT.

The genes are TRBV29-1 and TRBJ1-2; 9 bases fit TRBD1. The junction had 4 bases not matched to a gene; V was cut back by 7 bases and J by 4 bases. In germline, CDR1 is SQVTM, CDR2 ANQGSEA. The CDR3 has 12 amino acids. The chain's CDR3 is CSGGQGGYGYTF. The CDR3 DNA sequence: TGCAGCGGGGGACAGGGCGGCTATGGCTACACCTTC.

In this sample, this clone turned up once. J is TRBJ1-2 and V is TRBV5-1; TRBD1 aligns across 11 bases. Trimming removed 5 bases from V and 7 bases from J; junction bases left unmatched: 7. This CDR3 comprises 14 residues. Germline V gives CDR1 SGHRS, CDR2 YFSETQ. DNA for the CDR3: TGCGCCAGCAGTCCCGGGACAGGGGGATCTGGCTACACCTTC. Its translation is CASSPGTGGSGYTF.

V and J are TRBV6-5 and TRBJ2-5; TRBD1 matches 7 bases. J lost 4 bases, V lost 7 bases, and 6 bases had no gene match. The CDR3 totals 13 residues. CDR1 MNHEY and CDR2 SVGAGI come from the germline V gene. The CDR3 DNA is TGTGCCAGCACAGGACAGGCTACAGAGACCCAGTACTTC. Protein product: CASTGQATETQYF.

The V and J genes are TRBV5-1 and TRBJ1-2, with 7 bases matching TRBD1. V dropped 2 bases and J dropped 6; count of bases not matched to a gene: 10. The CDR3 has 15 amino acids. Germline V lookup: CDR1 SGHRS, CDR2 YFSETQ. The CDR3: CASSLTGELGDGYTF. For the CDR3, the DNA is TGCGCCAGCAGCTTAACAGGGGAGCTAGGTGATGGCTACACCTTC.

The chain joins TRBV5-1 to TRBJ1-4; maybe TRBD1 (5 bases). Deletions cut 1 base from V and 7 bases from J, with 11 bases between. The germline CDR1 and CDR2 sequences are SGHRS and YFSETQ. The CDR3 has 14 amino acids. This chain's CDR3 is CASSLFHGGEKLFF. CDR3 nucleotide sequence: TGCGCCAGCAGCTTGTTTCACGGGGGTGAAAAACTGTTTTTT.

The chain has TRBV6-5 and TRBJ2-7; D gene ambiguous. The length of the CDR3 is 15 residues. CDR1 is MNHEY, CDR2 SVGAGI, per germline. Trimming removed 5 bases at V and 0 bases at J, with 14 bases between. CDR3 DNA: TGTGCCAGCAGTCGAGGTGCGAGCCCCTCCTACGAGCAGTACTTC. This translates into CASSRGASPSYEQYF.

The genes are TRBV7-3 and TRBJ1-2, with unresolved D. The CDR3 totals 13 residues. The germline V gene encodes CDR1 SGHTA and CDR2 FQGTGA. Trimming took off 8 bases at V and 2 bases at J, with 12 bases between the two ends. CDR3 DNA sequence: TGTGCCAGCGCCCGGGAACCGAACTATGGCTACACCTTC. It translates to CASAREPNYGYTF.

This clone was found a few times. J is TRBJ2-4 and V is TRBV2, with D maybe TRBD1 (5 bases). Deletions cut 6 bases from V and 8 bases from J, with 20 bases between. Germline CDR1 and CDR2: SNHLY and FYNNEI. This CDR3 is built from 15 residues. The CDR3 DNA reads TGTGCCAGCAGCCCATCCTGGGGCGCTGGGGACATTCAGTACTTC. It codes for CASSPSWGAGDIQYF.